The clone carrying this T cell receptor beta chain has only a few counts. Its target is unknown. The read stops 3 residues short of the end of the CDR3; the missing end is completed from the germline J gene. Caucasian heritage predominated among both patients and controls. The CDR3 spans 13 residues. Germline loops: CDR1 SGHTA, CDR2 FQGNSA. Trimming left V 5 bases short and J 6 bases short, with 13 bases between. Here immunoSEQ multiplex PCR was the method, and the copy in TCRdb shows in-frame clones only, minus some. The sample holds around 28,000 clones, and no clone turns up only once. The data stem from a study of T cell clonality in common variable immunodeficiency. Study outcomes and limitations: In common variable immunodeficiency, TCR beta chains reportedly carried fewer deletions and N-nucleotide insertions. Compared with controls, CVID subjects had fewer shared TCRbeta clones. What drives increased CVID clonality needs T cell subpopulation sequencing.

This clonotype originated in a human donor with common variable immunodeficiency. The chain carries TRBV7-2 and TRBJ1-2; D unresolved. Input material: peripheral blood mononuclear cells. The covered CDR3 bases are TGTGCCAGCAGCCCTAGCGTAAAGGATGGC. Its protein product is CASSPSVKDG. The full CDR3 sequence reads CASSPSVKDGYTF.